Listed here are 21 T cell receptor beta chains from one sample, sequenced in a study of blood T cell repertoires in COVID-19. Some clones are missing from TCRdb's copy, which holds only in-frame ones; the method was immunoSEQ multiplex PCR. The table records under 35,000 clones, 90% to 95% of them present only once. The sequencing sample was made of peripheral blood. The receptors stem from a human donor in a cohort sampled during active COVID-19.

The chain is built from TRBV6-6 and TRBJ1-6, with 10 bases that match TRBD1. From germline, CDR1 is MNHNY and CDR2 SVGAGI (reference sequence). V lost 5 bases to trimming and J lost 5 bases; unmatched junction nucleotides: 9. The CDR3 length is 17 residues. CDR3 bases: TGTGCCAGCAGTCCAGTACCCGGGACAGGGGATAATTCACCCCTCCACTTT. It is translated as CASSPVPGTGDNSPLHF.

This chain uses TRBV30 with TRBJ2-7; 8 bases align to TRBD1. This CDR3 is 13 amino acids long. V shed 5 bases and J 7 bases; nucleotides not matched to a gene: 10. Germline V CDR1 and CDR2: GTSNPN, SVGIG (reference sequence). CDR3 loop: CAWGPGGSGEQYV. The DNA of the CDR3 is TGTGCCTGGGGACCAGGGGGCTCGGGGGAGCAGTACGTC.

V and J are TRBV5-1 and TRBJ1-4; D uncertain. Trimming removed 4 bases at V and 7 bases at J, with 14 bases between. The CDR3 is 14 residues long. The V gene's germline CDR1 is SGHRS and CDR2 YFSETQ. The CDR3 DNA reads TGCGCCAGCAGCCGGGGTACCGGGAGTGAAAAACTGTTTTTT. The encoded protein is CASSRGTGSEKLFF. The variable domain in full, completed from reference TRBV5-1 and TRBJ1-4, reads KAGVTQTPRYLIKTRGQQVTLSCSPISGHRSVSWYQQTPGQGLQFLFEYFSETQRNKGNFPGRFSGRQFSNSRSEMNVSTLELGDSALYLCASSRGTGSEKLFFGSGTQLSVL.

The chain has TRBV27 and TRBJ2-7; possibly TRBD2 for D (5 bases). CDR1 and CDR2 (germline): MNHEY, SMNVEV (reference sequence). V was shortened by 1 base and J by 6 bases, with 10 bases between the two germline ends. The CDR3 consists of 13 residues. CDR3 protein: CASSLYTSSEQYV. CDR3 in DNA: TGTGCCAGCAGTTTATACACTAGTTCCGAGCAGTACGTC.

The rearrangement links TRBV5-1 to TRBJ2-5, with 9 bases aligning to TRBD1. The length of the CDR3 is 15 residues. V gave up 1 base and J gave up 5 bases; unmatched junction bases: 6. CDR1 SGHRS and CDR2 YFSETQ come from the germline V gene. This CDR3 reads CASSLTGGGTETQYF. The CDR3 nucleotides are TGCGCCAGCAGCTTGACAGGGGGCGGGACGGAGACCCAGTACTTC. Together with reference TRBV5-1 and TRBJ2-5, the CDR3 gives the full variable domain: KAGVTQTPRYLIKTRGQQVTLSCSPISGHRSVSWYQQTPGQGLQFLFEYFSETQRNKGNFPGRFSGRQFSNSRSEMNVSTLELGDSALYLCASSLTGGGTETQYFGPGTRLLVL.

The J gene is TRBJ2-3, the V gene TRBV5-4; TRBD1 matches at 9 bases. This CDR3 region has 15 residues. Per germline, CDR1 SGHNT and CDR2 YYREEE (reference sequence). V shed 5 bases and J 2 bases; nucleotides not matched to a gene: 6. CDR3 residues: CASSRTGDHTDTQYF. The CDR3, as DNA: TGTGCCAGCAGTCGGACAGGGGATCACACAGATACGCAGTATTTT.

This clone was detected a few times. CDR3 DNA sequence: TGTGCCAGCAGCTTCGCGGACAGTAACTATGGCTACACCTTC. Translated, it gives CASSFADSNYGYTF. The J gene is TRBJ1-2, the V gene TRBV7-2, with D perhaps matching TRBD1 (6 bases). Trimming shortened V by 3 bases and J by 1 base, and 9 bases separated the two germline ends. The CDR3 length is 14 residues. Germline V lookup: CDR1 SGHTA, CDR2 FQGNSA.

This clone was observed a handful of times. V usage is TRBV29-1 and J usage is TRBJ2-4; 11 bases align to TRBD1. Germline assignment: CDR1 SQVTM and CDR2 ANQGSEA. The CDR3 has 15 amino acids. After removal of 3 bases from V and 1 base from J, the junction contained 2 bases not matched to a gene. CDR3 sequence reads: CSVDGQGAAKNIQYF. DNA of the CDR3: TGCAGCGTTGACGGACAGGGGGCGGCCAAAAACATTCAGTACTTC.

The rearrangement links TRBV19 to TRBJ2-5; 8 nucleotides match TRBD2. The ends lost 6 bases at V and 5 bases at J; junction bases unmatched: 5. Germline V lookup: CDR1 LNHDA, CDR2 SQIVND (reference sequence). This CDR3 spans 13 amino acids. The DNA for the CDR3 is TGTGCCAGTAGGAGAGCGGGAGTGGAGACCCAGTACTTC. This sequence encodes CASRRAGVETQYF.

J is TRBJ1-3 and V is TRBV19; D possibly corresponds to TRBD1 (5 bases). Between the trimmed V and J ends, which lost 10 bases and 0 bases, there was a span of 13 bases. This CDR3 comprises 14 residues. From germline, CDR1 is LNHDA and CDR2 SQIVND (reference sequence). In DNA form, the CDR3 reads TGTGCCACCGGATGGGGCAGCTCTGGAAACACCATATATTTT. It is translated as CATGWGSSGNTIYF.

This clone appeared a single time. The rearrangement joins TRBV5-1 to TRBJ2-2; no clear D. Germline V lookup: CDR1 SGHRS, CDR2 YFSETQ. The CDR3 contains 15 residues. V lost 1 base and J lost 3, with 10 bases in between. CDR3 loop: CASSLIGTDTGELFF. In DNA form, the CDR3 reads TGCGCCAGCAGCTTGATTGGCACAGACACCGGGGAGCTGTTTTTT.

The CDR3 here is CASSLAPSGQGNYGYTF. Here the CDR3 DNA reads TGTGCCAGCAGCTTAGCTCCCTCGGGACAGGGTAATTATGGCTACACCTTC. This chain uses TRBV7-9 with TRBJ1-2; TRBD1 agrees at 9 bases. Germline CDR1 SEHNR, CDR2 FQNEAQ (reference sequence). This CDR3 is 17 amino acids long. Trimming removed 0 bases from V and 5 bases from J; junction bases left unmatched: 10. Filled out from reference TRBV7-9 and TRBJ1-2, the complete variable domain reads DTGVSQNPRHKITKRGQNVTFRCDPISEHNRLYWYRQTLGQGPEFLTYFQNEAQLEKSRLLSDRFSAERPKGSFSTLEIQRTEQGDSAMYLCASSLAPSGQGNYGYTFGSGTRLTVV.

The chain carries TRBV6-2 or TRBV6-3 and TRBJ1-1; D might be TRBD1 (6 bases). Germline lookup yields CDR1 MNHEY and CDR2 SVGEGT. This CDR3 has 13 residues. With 5 bases removed from V and 2 bases from J, the gap between germline ends came to 9 bases. In DNA, the CDR3 is TGTGCCAGCAGTAACAGGGTCAACACTGAAGCTTTCTTT. Residues: CASSNRVNTEAFF.

As DNA, the CDR3 is TGTGCCATCACCTGGCAGGGGGCAGGTGGCTACACCTTC. This gives the protein CAITWQGAGGYTF. This chain connects TRBV10-3 to TRBJ1-2, with 8 bases matching TRBD1. Germline CDR1 ENHRY, CDR2 SYGVKD. Trimming at V came to 7 bases and at J to 7 bases, leaving 8 bases not matched to a gene. This CDR3 comprises 13 residues.

This chain links TRBV7-3 with TRBJ2-1; 14 bases are a match to TRBD2. The CDR3 length is 18 residues. V dropped 5 bases and J dropped 0; count of bases not matched to a gene: 6. The germline CDR1 and CDR2 sequences are SGHTA and FQGTGA. CDR3 region: CASSPGLAGELSYNEQFF. CDR3 nucleotides: TGTGCCAGCAGCCCGGGACTAGCGGGAGAGCTCTCCTACAATGAGCAGTTCTTC.

In DNA, the CDR3 is TGCGCCAGCAGCCAGACAGACTCCAAAAACATTCAGTACTTC. Translation gives CASSQTDSKNIQYF. V usage is TRBV4-1 and J usage is TRBJ2-4; a weak D match, TRBD1 (5 bases). Trimming stripped 3 bases from V and 2 bases from J, with 8 bases between. CDR1 is MGHRA, CDR2 YSYEKL, per germline. The CDR3 is 14 amino acids.

This clone was seen a few times. The CDR3 loop is CASSPGGEETQYF. CDR3 sequence (DNA): TGTGCCAGCAGTCCGGGGGGGGAAGAGACCCAGTACTTC. J is TRBJ2-5 and V is TRBV6-2 or TRBV6-3, with TRBD2 matching over 8 bases. J lost 3 bases, V lost 5 bases, and 2 bases had no gene match. The CDR3 totals 13 residues. Germline values: CDR1 MNHEY, CDR2 SVGEGT.

Only one count was recorded for this clone. The rearrangement uses TRBV5-1 and TRBJ1-6; D is perhaps TRBD1 (5 bases). V gave up 1 base and J gave up 9 bases, with 11 bases separating them. Germline CDR1 reads SGHRS; CDR2 reads YFSETQ. The CDR3 loop spans 14 amino acids. The CDR3 DNA reads TGCGCCAGCAGCTTGCTGGTGGGGGGTTCACCCCTCCACTTT. It codes for CASSLLVGGSPLHF. Full variable domain (missing parts from reference TRBV5-1 and TRBJ1-6): KAGVTQTPRYLIKTRGQQVTLSCSPISGHRSVSWYQQTPGQGLQFLFEYFSETQRNKGNFPGRFSGRQFSNSRSEMNVSTLELGDSALYLCASSLLVGGSPLHFGNGTRLTVT.

The chain uses TRBV15 and TRBJ1-5; TRBD1 might be the D (6 bases). Trimming cost V 0 bases and J 2 bases, with 11 bases left between them. Germline CDR1 reads LNHNV; CDR2 reads YYDKDF (reference sequence). The CDR3 is 16 amino acids. CDR3 DNA sequence: TGTGCCACCAGCAGAGATCTTCCAGGGGGCAATCAGCCCCAGCATTTT. Its protein is CATSRDLPGGNQPQHF.

This rearrangement joins TRBV10-3 to TRBJ1-5, with 11 bases aligning to TRBD1. V lost 11 bases and J lost 3; bases outside the gene matches: 3. The CDR3 contains 13 residues. The germline CDR1 and CDR2 sequences are ENHRY and SYGVKD. CDR3 in DNA: TGTGCCTCGGGACAGGGGGTCAATCAGCCCCAGCATTTT. It is translated as CASGQGVNQPQHF.

V and J are TRBV7-2 and TRBJ2-2, with D perhaps TRBD1 (5 bases). Germline assignment: CDR1 SGHTA and CDR2 FQGNSA. The CDR3 contains 15 residues. Between the trimmed V and J ends, which lost 3 bases and 7 bases, there was a span of 15 bases. CDR3 protein: CASSFKIKGFGELFF. For the CDR3, the DNA is TGTGCCAGCAGCTTTAAGATAAAGGGGTTCGGGGAGCTGTTTTTT.